This T cell receptor beta chain was documented in a study of control samples from healthy donors and cancer patients. Sequencing used immunoSEQ multiplex PCR; TCRdb keeps in-frame clones, though not all of them. The sample lists 150,000 or so clones, roughly 92% occurring once. Germline CDR1 is SNHLY and CDR2 is FYNNEI. The CDR3 totals 15 residues. The germline V and J ends were trimmed by 3 bases and 5 bases, with 15 bases remaining between them. This receptor was obtained from a man aged 18 to 35 in good health. The sample consisted of blood. The V gene is TRBV2, the J gene TRBJ2-3; weak D call: TRBD2 (7 bases). CDR3 sequence reads: CASSEWGGREDTQYF. The CDR3 DNA sequence: TGTGCCAGCAGTGAGTGGGGGGGCCGAGAAGATACGCAGTATTTT.